These 21 T cell receptor beta chains came from one sample sequenced in a study of T cells in Graves' hyperthyroidism and ophthalmopathy. The investigators amplified TCR beta CDR3 regions from RNA transcripts. TCR CDR3 underwent first-round RT-PCR with the HTBI primer set. TCRdb independently ran MiXCR on the multiplex PCR reads; one entry per CDR3 protein. The sample yields 550,000 to 650,000 distinct CDR3 sequences, approximately 15% seen once. Material: blood. The receptors were sampled from a woman aged 40 to 50 with Graves' hyperthyroidism.

This clonotype has ten or more counts. The genes are TRBV30 and TRBJ2-1; 8 nucleotides match TRBD2. The CDR3 covers 14 residues. The germline V gene has CDR1 GTSNPN and CDR2 SVGIG (reference sequence). V trimming: 2 bases; J trimming: 6 bases; junction bases outside the gene matches: 6. The CDR3 nucleotides are TGTGCCTGGAGTTTGAGCGGGAGCGCCAATGAGCAGTTCTTC. It encodes CAWSLSGSANEQFF.

As DNA, the CDR3 is TGTGCCAGCTCACCCATGGGGAGCGTCACCGGGGAGCTGTTTTTT. It encodes CASSPMGSVTGELFF. This sequence joins TRBV18 and TRBJ2-2, with a weak D call TRBD2 (5 bases). V was pared by 3 bases and J by 4 bases, with 12 bases between. Per germline, CDR1 KGHSH and CDR2 LQKENI. The CDR3 loop spans 15 amino acids.

The table lists this clonotype with many counts. The chain combines TRBV11-2 with TRBJ2-7, with a tentative D call TRBD1 (6 bases). The CDR3 runs 17 residues. Germline CDR1 and CDR2: SGHAT and FQNNGV. V shed 5 bases and J shed 0 bases, with 20 bases lying between them. The CDR3 loop is CASSIPPWQGLSYEQYF. CDR3 bases: TGTGCCAGCAGCATACCCCCCTGGCAGGGGCTCTCCTACGAGCAGTACTTC. Looking up the rest from reference TRBV11-2 and TRBJ2-7 gives the full variable domain: EAGVAQSPRYKIIEKRQSVAFWCNPISGHATLYWYQQILGQGPKLLIQFQNNGVVDDSQLPKDRFSAERLKGVDSTLKIQPAKLEDSAVYLCASSIPPWQGLSYEQYFGPGTRLTVT.

This clonotype was observed a few times. V gene TRBV5-6 combines with J gene TRBJ2-6, with unresolved D. Deletions cut 1 base from V and 0 bases from J, with 5 bases between. From germline, CDR1 is SGHDT and CDR2 YYEEEE. The CDR3 is 15 amino acids. CDR3 coding DNA: TGTGCCAGCAGCTTGCCCGTCTCTGGGGCCAACGTCCTGACTTTC. Encoded protein: CASSLPVSGANVLTF.

This clonotype was seen only a few times. The chain has TRBV5-1 and TRBJ2-2; 11 bases are shared with TRBD2. CDR1 and CDR2 (germline): SGHRS, YFSETQ. Trimming took 4 bases from V and 0 from J; bases not matched to a gene: 5. The CDR3 totals 17 residues. The CDR3 loop reads CASSPLLAGANTGELFF. In DNA form, the CDR3 reads TGCGCCAGCAGCCCCCTACTAGCGGGGGCGAACACCGGGGAGCTGTTTTTT.

There are many counts of this clonotype. The chain joins TRBV5-1 to TRBJ1-1; 7 nucleotides agree with TRBD1. This CDR3 is built from 15 residues. Germline loops: CDR1 SGHRS, CDR2 YFSETQ. V shed 3 bases and J 4 bases; nucleotides not matched to a gene: 9. The CDR3: CASSWGVGQRTEAFF. The CDR3 DNA sequence: TGCGCCAGCAGCTGGGGGGTGGGACAGCGCACTGAAGCTTTCTTT.

Ten or more counts support this clonotype. The rearrangement joins TRBV11-1 to TRBJ2-3; maybe TRBD2 (6 bases). V was cut by 1 base and J by 1 base, with 9 bases left in between. This CDR3 has 15 residues. Germline CDR1 SGHAT, CDR2 FQDESV (reference sequence). CDR3 loop: CASSLGQRGTDTQYF. The CDR3 nucleotides are TGTGCCAGCAGCTTAGGGCAGCGGGGCACAGATACGCAGTATTTT.

This clonotype was counted many times. The chain uses TRBV12-3 or TRBV12-4 and TRBJ2-7; 9 bases agree with TRBD1. This CDR3 region has 13 residues. V lost 5 bases to trimming and J lost 9 bases; unmatched junction nucleotides: 8. This chain's CDR3 is CASSTPGQGWQYF. The CDR3 DNA follows: TGTGCCAGCAGTACCCCGGGACAGGGCTGGCAGTACTTC.

This clonotype was counted many times. The chain carries TRBV11-2 and TRBJ2-7, with 9 bases that match TRBD1. V was pared by 6 bases and J by 3 bases, with 6 bases of the junction left unmatched. The germline gives CDR1 SGHAT, CDR2 FQNNGV. The CDR3 runs 14 residues. The CDR3 DNA reads as TGTGCCAGCAGACAGGGACAGGGAAGCTACGAGCAGTACTTC. It translates to CASRQGQGSYEQYF.

This clonotype was observed a handful of times. The rearrangement joins TRBV7-9 to TRBJ1-1; D gene unclear. This CDR3 has 17 residues. The V gene lost 1 base and the J gene lost 1 base, with 16 bases spanning the gap. Germline V gene data show CDR1 as SEHNR and CDR2 as FQNEAQ (reference sequence). The CDR3 bases are TGTGCCAGCAGCTTAGTTCTAAGTGGGAAGTCGAACACTGAAGCTTTCTTT. As protein: CASSLVLSGKSNTEAFF. Supplemented by reference TRBV7-9 and TRBJ1-1, the full variable domain reads DTGVSQNPRHKITKRGQNVTFRCDPISEHNRLYWYRQTLGQGPEFLTYFQNEAQLEKSRLLSDRFSAERPKGSFSTLEIQRTEQGDSAMYLCASSLVLSGKSNTEAFFGQGTRLTVV.

This clonotype showed up many times. The rearrangement uses TRBV30 and TRBJ2-5, with D perhaps matching TRBD1 (6 bases). From germline, CDR1 is GTSNPN and CDR2 SVGIG (reference sequence). The germline V and J ends were trimmed by 7 bases and 5 bases, with 17 bases remaining between them. The length of the CDR3 is 13 residues. Written as DNA, the CDR3 is TGTGCCTACCTCTCCAGGGGACGGGAGACCCAGTACTTC. Translation: CAYLSRGRETQYF.

The chain has TRBV20-1 and TRBJ1-4, with D maybe TRBD1 (5 bases). V lost 6 bases to trimming and J lost 5 bases, with 13 bases between them. There are 13 residues in the CDR3. The V gene's germline CDR1 is DFQATT and CDR2 SNEGSKA (reference sequence). CDR3 DNA sequence: TGCAGTGCCCCGGGACGGCAGAATGAAAAACTGTTTTTT. Protein product: CSAPGRQNEKLFF.

The V and J genes are TRBV6-1 and TRBJ2-1, with 8 bases lining up with TRBD2. The CDR3 covers 13 residues. V was pared by 8 bases and J by 7 bases, with 7 bases of the junction left unmatched. Germline CDR1 MNHNS, CDR2 SASEGT. The CDR3 spells CASRREAPNEQFF. The CDR3 DNA follows: TGTGCCAGCCGGCGGGAGGCCCCGAATGAGCAGTTCTTC.

This clonotype was counted ten times or more. The rearrangement joins TRBV11-2 to TRBJ1-1; D unresolved. The V and J ends lost 3 bases and 1 base respectively, with 3 bases between them. Germline loops: CDR1 SGHAT, CDR2 FQNNGV. The CDR3 has 12 residues. CDR3 in DNA: TGTGCCAGCAGCTTCCAGAACACTGAAGCTTTCTTT. It is translated as CASSFQNTEAFF.

This clonotype was seen ten or more times. The V gene is TRBV28, the J gene TRBJ2-1, with TRBD1 matching over 11 bases. Germline CDR1 and CDR2: MDHEN and SYDVKM. Trimming took 5 bases from V and 3 from J; bases not matched to a gene: 6. The length of the CDR3 is 16 residues. For the CDR3, the DNA is TGTGCCAGCAGTCTCGCTGGGACAGGGGGCTACAATGAGCAGTTCTTC. Its protein is CASSLAGTGGYNEQFF.

The rearrangement uses TRBV4-2 and TRBJ2-7; D is unclear. Germline V gene sequence: CDR1 LGHNA, CDR2 YNFKEQ. CDR3 length equals 12 residues. Trimming left V 0 bases short and J 6 bases short, with 6 bases between. The CDR3 sequence: CASSQEGLEQYF. CDR3 nucleotide sequence: TGTGCCAGCAGCCAAGAAGGTCTCGAGCAGTACTTC.

CDR3 loop: CATSRGDTPKEKLFF. The CDR3 DNA reads as TGTGCCACCAGCAGAGGGGACACCCCAAAGGAAAAACTGTTTTTT. The chain links TRBV15 to TRBJ1-4, with a tentative D call TRBD1 (6 bases). CDR3 length: 15 amino acids. The V gene's germline CDR1 is LNHNV and CDR2 YYDKDF (reference sequence). Trimming stripped 1 base from V and 8 bases from J, with 14 bases between.

This clonotype was detected only a few times. The chain combines TRBV4-1 with TRBJ2-5, with D tentatively TRBD2 (5 bases). Between the trimmed V and J ends, which lost 1 base and 5 bases, there was a span of 14 bases. There are 15 residues in the CDR3. The germline CDR1 and CDR2 sequences are MGHRA and YSYEKL. DNA for the CDR3: TGCGCCAGCAGCCAAGTAGAGGGTCTTAGTGAGACCCAGTACTTC. This encodes CASSQVEGLSETQYF.

The chain has TRBV7-2 and TRBJ1-2; possible D gene TRBD1, 6 bases. Germline CDR1 is SGHTA and CDR2 is FQGNSA. Trimming left V 5 bases short and J 2 bases short, with 15 bases between. This CDR3 contains 15 residues. The CDR3 bases are TGTGCCAGCAGCCGAGTGATGGGGGGCAACTATGGCTACACCTTC. It yields the protein CASSRVMGGNYGYTF.

This clonotype turned up a few times. The chain uses TRBV6-5 and TRBJ1-1; D is undetermined. CDR1 MNHEY and CDR2 SVGAGI come from the germline V gene. V was trimmed by 0 bases and J by 0 bases, leaving 8 bases between them. The CDR3 has 15 amino acids. DNA of the CDR3: TGTGCCAGCAGTTACTCTGGGAGGGTGAACACTGAAGCTTTCTTT. This gives the protein CASSYSGRVNTEAFF.

This clonotype was seen a few times. The chain links TRBV20-1 to TRBJ2-1; TRBD2 might be the D (6 bases). The V and J ends lost 0 bases and 9 bases respectively, with 15 bases between them. This CDR3 is 14 amino acids long. Germline CDR1 reads DFQATT; CDR2 reads SNEGSKA (reference sequence). The CDR3 DNA follows: TGCAGTGCTAGAGATAGGGTAGTGGGGGGTGAGCAGTTCTTC. Encoded protein: CSARDRVVGGEQFF.